The rows below give T cell receptor beta chains drawn from one sample of a study of glioma-infiltrating T cells. TCRdb re-derived calls from the multiplex PCR reads in MiXCR, one entry per CDR3 protein. In the table there are under 200,000 distinct CDR3 sequences, roughly a third of which are singletons. Sample: glioma tissue, nonneoplastic brain tissue, or PBMCs (not recorded which). The receptors were gathered from a human donor with low-grade glioma or glioblastoma, undergoing nonglioma brain surgery, or in good health (not recorded which). Each CDR3 is given with its conserved first and last residue. The order of the fields is CDR3 protein, CDR3 DNA, V gene, J gene, clone size, D gene. D genes are given only for firm matches. Size is omitted from some rows. Given values are once, few, many or a class for expanded clones.

CDR3aa: CASSPNGGMDEQYF; CDR3nt: TGTGCCAGCAGCCCCAACGGGGGAATGGACGAGCAGTACTTC; v_gene: TRBV7-2; j_gene: TRBJ2-7; abundance: many; d_gene: -
CDR3aa: CSAIPTSGVNGYTF; CDR3nt: TGCAGTGCTATCCCGACTAGCGGGGTTAATGGCTACACCTTC; v_gene: TRBV20-1; j_gene: TRBJ1-2; abundance: -; d_gene: -
CDR3aa: CASSYGSPDTDTQYF; CDR3nt: TGTGCCAGCAGTTACGGCAGTCCCGACACAGATACGCAGTATTTT; v_gene: TRBV6-5; j_gene: TRBJ2-3; abundance: few; d_gene: -
CDR3aa: CASSLDRGEGADIQYF; CDR3nt: TGTGCCAGCAGCCTAGATAGAGGGGAGGGGGCGGACATTCAGTACTTC; v_gene: TRBV12-3/TRBV12-4; j_gene: TRBJ2-4; abundance: few; d_gene: -
CDR3aa: CAISGIQTGTDTQYF; CDR3nt: TGTGCCATCAGTGGGATACAGACAGGGACAGATACGCAGTATTTT; v_gene: TRBV10-3; j_gene: TRBJ2-3; abundance: many; d_gene: TRBD1
CDR3aa: CASSQGRASLNEQYF; CDR3nt: TGCGCCAGCAGCCAAGGCAGGGCGTCTCTCAACGAGCAGTACTTC; v_gene: TRBV4-1; j_gene: TRBJ2-7; abundance: many; d_gene: -
CDR3aa: CASSPFVRNEQFF; CDR3nt: TGTGCCAGCAGCCCCTTTGTTAGGAATGAGCAGTTCTTC; v_gene: TRBV7-3; j_gene: TRBJ2-1; abundance: many; d_gene: -
CDR3aa: CASSGTVSSYEQYF; CDR3nt: TGTGCCAGCAGCGGGACTGTTTCCTCCTACGAGCAGTACTTC; v_gene: TRBV7-9; j_gene: TRBJ2-7; abundance: -; d_gene: -
CDR3aa: CASSFETSGRVGEQFF; CDR3nt: TGTGCCAGCAGCTTCGAAACTAGCGGGAGGGTGGGTGAGCAGTTCTTC; v_gene: TRBV7-2; j_gene: TRBJ2-1; abundance: many; d_gene: TRBD2
CDR3aa: CASSESAGANYEQYF; CDR3nt: TGTGCCAGCAGTGAGTCGGCAGGGGCCAACTACGAGCAGTACTTC; v_gene: TRBV6-1; j_gene: TRBJ2-7; abundance: many; d_gene: -
CDR3aa: CASRARERGTDTQYF; CDR3nt: TGTGCCAGTAGGGCGAGAGAGCGGGGCACAGATACGCAGTATTTT; v_gene: TRBV19; j_gene: TRBJ2-3; abundance: -; d_gene: -
CDR3aa: CASSPWTGGGDQPQHF; CDR3nt: TGTGCCAGCAGCCCATGGACAGGTGGTGGGGATCAGCCCCAGCATTTT; v_gene: TRBV28; j_gene: TRBJ1-5; abundance: many; d_gene: TRBD1